One sample yielded the 31 T cell receptor beta chains listed below, sequenced in a study of siplizumab effects on memory and regulatory T cells. Repertoires were generated with immunoSEQ multiplex PCR, while TCRdb's copy carries only in-frame clones and drops some. This sample carries some 100,000 clones, approximately 93% of them seen once, and the ten largest clones take 6.5% to 8%. The sample taken for sequencing was CD8+ T cells sorted from blood. The source of these receptors is a human donor in good health.

The chain combines TRBV14 with TRBJ2-5; TRBD2 matches at 9 bases. The trim removed 1 base at V and 4 bases at J, leaving 4 bases unmatched. CDR1 and CDR2 (germline): SGHDN, FVKESK. This CDR3 is 15 amino acids long. CDR3 coding DNA: TGTGCCAGCAGCCAAGGAGCGGGAGGTCTAGAGACCCAGTACTTC. Translated: CASSQGAGGLETQYF.

CDR3 loop: CASSVLLGPQYGYTF. CDR3 DNA: TGTGCCAGCAGCGTACTGCTGGGGCCGCAGTATGGCTACACCTTC. The chain uses TRBV7-2 and TRBJ1-2; D is possibly TRBD1 (5 bases). This CDR3 is built from 15 residues. Germline V CDR1 and CDR2: SGHTA, FQGNSA. The V and J ends lost 5 bases and 5 bases respectively, with 18 bases between them.

V usage is TRBV7-3 and J usage is TRBJ2-2; perhaps D is TRBD1 or TRBD2 (6 bases each). V lost 0 bases to trimming and J lost 2 bases, with 13 bases between them. There are 17 residues in the CDR3. The germline V gene encodes CDR1 SGHTA and CDR2 FQGTGA. The CDR3, as DNA: TGTGCCAGCAGCTTAACGGGGGGCGGAAGAAACACCGGGGAGCTGTTTTTT. It yields the protein CASSLTGGGRNTGELFF. Combining the CDR3 with reference TRBV7-3 and TRBJ2-2 gives the whole variable domain GAGVSQTPSNKVTEKGKYVELRCDPISGHTALYWYRQSLGQGPEFLIYFQGTGAADDSGLPNDRFFAVRPEGSVSTLKIQRTERGDSAVYLCASSLTGGGRNTGELFFGEGSRLTVL.

This chain uses TRBV5-1 with TRBJ2-1; 8 positions match TRBD2. Germline CDR1 reads SGHRS; CDR2 reads YFSETQ. This CDR3 is 12 amino acids long. V dropped 4 bases and J dropped 9; count of bases not matched to a gene: 3. CDR3 nucleotides: TGCGCCAGCAGCCTTAGCGGGATTGAGCAGTTCTTC. Translation: CASSLSGIEQFF.

CDR3 nucleotides: TGTGCCAGCAGCTTAGGCAGCGCCACCTACGAGCAGTACTTC. The encoded protein is CASSLGSATYEQYF. The chain has TRBV5-6 and TRBJ2-7; unclear D gene. CDR1 and CDR2 from the germline V gene are SGHDT and YYEEEE. The V and J ends lost 2 bases and 2 bases respectively, with 11 bases between them. The CDR3 length is 14 residues. Drawing the rest from reference TRBV5-6 and TRBJ2-7, the complete variable domain is DAGVTQSPTHLIKTRGQQVTLRCSPKSGHDTVSWYQQALGQGPQFIFQYYEEEERQRGNFPDRFSGHQFPNYSSELNVNALLLGDSALYLCASSLGSATYEQYFGPGTRLTVT.

V gene TRBV4-1 combines with J gene TRBJ2-3, with 9 bases lining up with TRBD2. The CDR3 has 17 amino acids. Germline V gives CDR1 MGHRA, CDR2 YSYEKL. J was trimmed by 0 bases and V by 5 bases; bases with no gene match: 9. The CDR3 protein is CASSKPLAGGSTDTQYF. DNA for the CDR3: TGCGCCAGCAGCAAGCCTCTCGCGGGGGGGAGCACAGATACGCAGTATTTT.

The chain employs TRBV19 and TRBJ2-1, with TRBD2 matching 7 bases. CDR3 size: 14 residues. V shed 6 bases and J 5 bases; nucleotides not matched to a gene: 7. Germline CDR1 and CDR2: LNHDA and SQIVND (reference sequence). CDR3 bases: TGTGCCAGTAGCCTACGGACTAGTGACAATGAGCAGTTCTTC. As protein: CASSLRTSDNEQFF.

This sequence joins TRBV9 and TRBJ2-3; D gene ambiguous. The CDR3 spans 15 residues. The ends were cut back, 0 bases at V and 0 bases at J, with 8 bases in the middle. Germline CDR1 SGDLS, CDR2 YYNGEE. This CDR3 reads CASSVDDGSTDTQYF. The CDR3 DNA is TGTGCCAGCAGCGTAGATGACGGGAGCACAGATACGCAGTATTTT. The whole variable domain, filled in from reference TRBV9 and TRBJ2-3, reads DSGVTQTPKHLITATGQRVTLRCSPRSGDLSVYWYQQSLDQGLQFLIQYYNGEERAKGNILERFSAQQFPDLHSELNLSSLELGDSALYFCASSVDDGSTDTQYFGPGTRLTVL.

CDR3 in amino acids: CASSQDRAYNEQFF. CDR3 DNA sequence: TGCGCCAGCAGCCAAGACAGGGCTTACAATGAGCAGTTCTTC. This rearrangement joins TRBV4-1 to TRBJ2-1, with D possibly being TRBD1 (5 bases). V shed 0 bases and J shed 4 bases, with 7 bases lying between them. Germline CDR1 and CDR2: MGHRA and YSYEKL. There are 14 residues in the CDR3.

This sequence joins TRBV6-1 and TRBJ1-2; D remains ambiguous. V was trimmed by 1 base and J by 4 bases, leaving 10 bases between them. Germline-derived CDR1 and CDR2 are MNHNS and SASEGT. The CDR3 runs to 14 residues. The chain's CDR3 is CASSEGRTAYGYTF. CDR3 DNA: TGTGCCAGCAGTGAAGGCAGGACCGCCTATGGCTACACCTTC.

The V and J genes are TRBV5-6 and TRBJ2-7, with D perhaps matching TRBD2 (6 bases). The CDR3 runs 16 residues. The germline V gene has CDR1 SGHDT and CDR2 YYEEEE. V lost 0 bases, J lost 3 bases, and 16 bases lay in between. The CDR3 region is CASSLAGGSPYYEQYF. CDR3 DNA: TGTGCCAGCAGCTTGGCCGGGGGATCCCCTTACTACGAGCAGTACTTC.

This chain connects TRBV4-3 to TRBJ2-5, with 7 bases matching TRBD2. Germline lookup yields CDR1 LGHNA and CDR2 YSLEER. The CDR3 is 18 residues long. V lost 1 base to trimming and J lost 2 bases; unmatched junction nucleotides: 13. The CDR3 loop reads CASSQAVSASGLQETQYF. Here the CDR3 DNA reads TGCGCCAGCAGCCAAGCTGTGTCGGCTAGCGGACTACAAGAGACCCAGTACTTC.

The chain carries TRBV27 and TRBJ2-1; TRBD2 agrees at 8 bases. V gave up 3 bases and J gave up 3 bases; unmatched junction bases: 4. The CDR3 is 15 residues long. The germline V gene encodes CDR1 MNHEY and CDR2 SMNVEV (reference sequence). The CDR3 DNA sequence: TGTGCCAGCAGTTTGGCTAGCGGGTTCTACAATGAGCAGTTCTTC. Its translation is CASSLASGFYNEQFF.

This clone came up once. V is TRBV6-5 and J is TRBJ2-2; D tentatively reads TRBD1 or TRBD2 (5 bases each). This CDR3 has 11 amino acids. With 6 bases removed from V and 11 bases from J, the gap between germline ends came to 10 bases. Looked up from germline, CDR1 is MNHEY and CDR2 is SVGAGI. As DNA, the CDR3 is TGTGCCAGCAGCCTGGGACCAGAGCTGTTTTTT. Translated, it gives CASSLGPELFF.

This chain joins TRBV27 and TRBJ2-2; 9 positions agree with TRBD2. CDR1 MNHEY and CDR2 SMNVEV come from the germline V gene (reference sequence). This CDR3 has 16 residues. J gave up 1 base and V 5 bases, and 5 bases lay outside the gene matches. The CDR3 protein is CASSPLSGGNTGELFF. The CDR3 DNA reads as TGTGCCAGCAGTCCCCTTAGCGGGGGGAACACCGGGGAGCTGTTTTTT.

Here the CDR3 reads CASSQSGTNEQYF. The CDR3 DNA reads TGTGCCAGCAGCCAATCCGGGACAAACGAGCAGTACTTC. This sequence joins TRBV16 and TRBJ2-7; a possible D gene is TRBD1 (6 bases). Between the trimmed V and J ends, which lost 0 bases and 5 bases, there was a span of 8 bases. Germline assignment: CDR1 KGHSY and CDR2 FQNENV. The CDR3 extends over 13 amino acids. The full variable domain, rest sourced from reference TRBV16 and TRBJ2-7, is GEEVAQTPKHLVRGEGQKAKLYCAPIKGHSYVFWYQQVLKNEFKFLISFQNENVFDETGMPKERFSAKCLPNSPCSLEIQATKLEDSAVYFCASSQSGTNEQYFGPGTRLTVT.

The J gene is TRBJ1-1, the V gene TRBV19; a weak D match, TRBD1 (5 bases). Deletions cut 4 bases from V and 2 bases from J, with 11 bases between. The V gene's germline CDR1 is LNHDA and CDR2 SQIVND (reference sequence). This CDR3 spans 14 amino acids. Here the CDR3 reads CASSSWGTNTEAFF. CDR3 DNA: TGTGCCAGTAGTAGCTGGGGGACTAACACTGAAGCTTTCTTT. Filled out from reference TRBV19 and TRBJ1-1, the complete variable domain reads DGGITQSPKYLFRKEGQNVTLSCEQNLNHDAMYWYRQDPGQGLRLIYYSQIVNDFQKGDIAEGYSVSREKKESFPLTVTSAQKNPTAFYLCASSSWGTNTEAFFGQGTRLTVV.

This chain joins TRBV29-1 and TRBJ2-7; 8 bases line up with TRBD1. Looked up from germline, CDR1 is SQVTM and CDR2 is ANQGSEA. The V and J ends lost 4 bases and 5 bases, in that order; junction bases with no gene match: 4. This CDR3 comprises 12 residues. The CDR3 here is CSVGAGGDEQYF. The CDR3 nucleotides read TGCAGCGTTGGGGCAGGGGGCGACGAGCAGTACTTC.

The V call is TRBV6-1, the J call TRBJ1-4; 7 nucleotides match TRBD1. The junction had 11 bases not matched to a gene; V was cut back by 1 base and J by 6 bases. Germline V gene data show CDR1 as MNHNS and CDR2 as SASEGT. This CDR3 has 17 residues. CDR3 DNA: TGTGCCAGCAGTGAAGTGGTAGGGGGCGGGTATCATGAAAAACTGTTTTTT. It yields the protein CASSEVVGGGYHEKLFF.

The chain links TRBV11-2 to TRBJ1-1; maybe TRBD1 (5 bases). The germline CDR1 and CDR2 sequences are SGHAT and FQNNGV. There are 13 residues in the CDR3. The CDR3 spells CATRVGVGTEAFF. The CDR3 coding sequence is TGTGCTACCAGGGTTGGGGTAGGGACTGAAGCTTTCTTT.

This clone has a single count. V is TRBV30 and J is TRBJ2-1; 9 bases are a match to TRBD2. From germline, CDR1 is GTSNPN and CDR2 SVGIG (reference sequence). The ends lost 4 bases at V and 4 bases at J; junction bases unmatched: 8. The length of the CDR3 is 15 residues. CDR3 amino acids: CAWTGERGAYNEQFF. Written as DNA, the CDR3 is TGTGCCTGGACCGGGGAGCGGGGGGCATACAATGAGCAGTTCTTC.

The chain is built from TRBV5-1 and TRBJ2-1; D unclear. Trimming took off 0 bases at V and 1 base at J, with 2 bases between the two ends. Germline assignment: CDR1 SGHRS and CDR2 YFSETQ. This CDR3 is 13 amino acids long. CDR3 nucleotide sequence: TGCGCCAGCAGCTTGGATTCCTACAATGAGCAGTTCTTC. Translation gives CASSLDSYNEQFF.

The chain recombines TRBV7-9 with TRBJ1-6, with D perhaps TRBD1 (6 bases). V lost 3 bases and J 10 bases, leaving 13 bases between the germline ends. The CDR3 runs 14 residues. CDR1 is SEHNR and CDR2 is FQNEAQ in the germline V gene (reference sequence). The CDR3 loop is CASSFTQGGSPLHF. The CDR3 DNA reads TGTGCCAGCAGCTTTACACAGGGAGGATCACCCCTCCACTTT.

This clone has only one observation. The gene calls are TRBV27 and TRBJ1-2; 7 bases map to TRBD1. The V and J ends lost 2 bases and 4 bases, in that order; junction bases with no gene match: 4. CDR3 length equals 14 residues. CDR1 is MNHEY, CDR2 SMNVEV, per germline (reference sequence). The CDR3 loop reads CASSLNRGGYGYTF. CDR3 DNA sequence: TGTGCCAGCAGTTTAAACAGGGGCGGCTATGGCTACACCTTC.

With regard to this clone: A read error may account for a junction end that differs from germline. The V call is TRBV13, the J call TRBJ1-1, with a weak D call TRBD1 (6 bases). Germline V gene lookup returns CDR1 PRHDT and CDR2 FYEKMQ (reference sequence). This CDR3 region has 15 residues. CDR3 coding DNA: TGTGCCAGCAGCCTAGGGGGGCCTTTGAACACTGAAGCTTTCTTT. Its translation: CASSLGGPLNTEAFF.

The chain combines TRBV5-1 with TRBJ2-7, with 14 bases aligning to TRBD2. With V trimmed by 3 bases and J by 5 bases, 4 bases remained unmatched. This CDR3 is 15 amino acids long. Per germline, CDR1 SGHRS and CDR2 YFSETQ. The CDR3 DNA is TGCGCCAGCAGCTCAGGGACTAGCGGGAGCCACGAGCAGTACTTC. Its protein product is CASSSGTSGSHEQYF.

This clone was counted between two and nine times. The chain links TRBV13 to TRBJ1-1; D not resolved. Germline V CDR1 and CDR2: PRHDT, FYEKMQ (reference sequence). The V gene lost 5 bases and the J gene lost 1 base, with 14 bases spanning the gap. The length of the CDR3 is 15 residues. The CDR3 coding sequence is TGTGCCAGCAGCGAAACCGGAGGGTGGAACACTGAAGCTTTCTTT. As protein: CASSETGGWNTEAFF.

V is TRBV13 and J is TRBJ2-3; TRBD2 agrees at 14 bases. Germline CDR1 PRHDT, CDR2 FYEKMQ (reference sequence). The CDR3 loop spans 18 amino acids. Trimming removed 5 bases from V and 4 bases from J; junction bases left unmatched: 11. CDR3 amino acids: CASSRGLAGDYLADTQYF. CDR3 DNA: TGTGCCAGCAGCCGGGGACTAGCGGGAGACTACCTCGCAGATACGCAGTATTTT.

The rearrangement uses TRBV2 and TRBJ2-1, with D hard to call. The CDR3 is 15 residues long. Trimming took 0 bases from V and 7 from J, leaving 13 bases between them. Germline V lookup: CDR1 SNHLY, CDR2 FYNNEI. This CDR3 reads CASSEALTRLNEQFF. Here the CDR3 DNA reads TGTGCCAGCAGTGAAGCGCTTACCCGCTTGAATGAGCAGTTCTTC.

Details on this clone: At one of its ends the junction is not consistent with the germline gene, which may arise from a read error. This chain links TRBV7-7 with TRBJ2-1; the match to TRBD2 covers 16 bases. Germline V gene sequence: CDR1 SSHAT, CDR2 FNYEAQ (reference sequence). The CDR3 runs to 15 residues. For the CDR3, the DNA is TGTGCTAGCAGCTTGGGACTAGCGGGAGGGTATGAGCAGTTCTTC. Translation gives CASSLGLAGGYEQFF.

The chain combines TRBV7-8 with TRBJ2-2, with D maybe TRBD2 (6 bases). CDR3 size: 14 residues. The V gene's germline CDR1 is SGHVS and CDR2 FQNEAQ. V was pared by 5 bases and J by 7 bases, with 14 bases between. The CDR3 protein is CASSRGGGGGELFF. CDR3 coding DNA: TGTGCCAGCAGCCGTGGGGGAGGTGGCGGGGAGCTGTTTTTT.